These 32 T cell receptor beta chains originate from one sample sequenced in a study of cytomegalovirus exposure and HLA in healthy donors. Profiling relied on immunoSEQ multiplex PCR, and the TCRdb table lists in-frame clones only, not all of them. The sample has 40,000 to 55,000 clones, over 85% seen once. Sequenced input: PBMCs. These receptors all stem from a woman under 30 in good health and CMV-seronegative.

The rearrangement joins TRBV6-1 to TRBJ1-1; D is undetermined. Per the germline V gene, CDR1 is MNHNS and CDR2 is SASEGT. This CDR3 comprises 13 residues. The V gene lost 0 bases and the J gene lost 6 bases, with 8 bases spanning the gap. CDR3 in DNA: TGTGCCAGCAGTGAAGCGCAGGTGTCTGAAGCTTTCTTT. Protein product: CASSEAQVSEAFF.

The chain combines TRBV2 with TRBJ1-2, with D tentatively TRBD1 (6 bases). Germline V gives CDR1 SNHLY, CDR2 FYNNEI. CDR3 length: 14 residues. V was trimmed by 7 bases and J by 2 bases, leaving 14 bases between them. The CDR3: CASTRQVANYGYTF. Here the CDR3 DNA reads TGTGCCAGCACCAGACAGGTCGCCAACTATGGCTACACCTTC.

The chain links TRBV30 to TRBJ1-5; D may be TRBD1 (5 bases). Trimming removed 0 bases from V and 6 bases from J, with 12 bases in between. Germline CDR1 and CDR2: GTSNPN and SVGIG (reference sequence). This CDR3 is 14 amino acids long. The CDR3 spells CAWSVTPGGQPQHF. As DNA, the CDR3 is TGTGCCTGGAGTGTCACCCCGGGGGGTCAGCCCCAGCATTTT.

This chain links TRBV6-5 with TRBJ2-7; TRBD1 matches 10 bases. This CDR3 region has 15 residues. J gave up 5 bases and V 7 bases, and 11 bases lay outside the gene matches. Germline-derived CDR1 and CDR2 are MNHEY and SVGAGI. CDR3 sequence: CASNPAGTGVHEQYF. The CDR3 DNA is TGTGCCAGCAATCCTGCCGGGACAGGGGTCCACGAGCAGTACTTC.

CDR3 sequence reads: CASSLGTGDGNTEAFF. As DNA, the CDR3 is TGTGCCAGCAGTTTAGGGACAGGGGATGGGAACACTGAAGCTTTCTTT. V is TRBV28 and J is TRBJ1-1; 10 bases agree with TRBD1. The CDR3 sequence is 16 residues long. V lost 2 bases and J lost 1; bases outside the gene matches: 4. Germline CDR1 and CDR2: MDHEN and SYDVKM.

The chain joins TRBV6-1 to TRBJ1-3; D is perhaps TRBD1 (5 bases). This CDR3 spans 17 amino acids. Between the trimmed V and J ends, which lost 2 bases and 0 bases, there was a span of 14 bases. The V gene's germline CDR1 is MNHNS and CDR2 SASEGT. The chain's CDR3 is CASSEWGRQSSGNTIYF. As DNA, the CDR3 is TGTGCCAGCAGTGAATGGGGCAGGCAGAGCTCTGGAAACACCATATATTTT.

This clone has just one count. The V and J genes are TRBV6-1 and TRBJ1-6; a possible D gene is TRBD1 (5 bases). The germline V gene has CDR1 MNHNS and CDR2 SASEGT. This CDR3 has 18 amino acids. Trimming took off 1 base at V and 4 bases at J, with 17 bases between the two ends. CDR3 in amino acids: CASSEEFRVGTYNSPLHF. The DNA for the CDR3 is TGTGCCAGCAGTGAAGAATTCAGGGTTGGGACTTATAATTCACCCCTCCACTTT.

This chain uses TRBV5-6 with TRBJ2-7, with 11 bases aligning to TRBD1. V shed 4 bases and J 4 bases; nucleotides not matched to a gene: 4. This CDR3 spans 14 amino acids. Germline V gene lookup returns CDR1 SGHDT and CDR2 YYEEEE. The chain's CDR3 is CASSIGQGAYEQYF. As DNA, the CDR3 is TGTGCCAGCAGCATCGGACAGGGGGCTTACGAGCAGTACTTC.

The chain links TRBV19 to TRBJ2-3; TRBD1 aligns across 9 bases. Germline V gene data show CDR1 as LNHDA and CDR2 as SQIVND (reference sequence). The CDR3 length is 15 residues. With V trimmed by 11 bases and J by 4 bases, 13 bases remained unmatched. The CDR3 protein is CAALDEGQGSDTQYF. The CDR3 DNA reads as TGTGCCGCGTTGGATGAAGGACAGGGGTCAGATACGCAGTATTTT.

The rearrangement joins TRBV11-1 to TRBJ2-5; 9 bases match TRBD1. Trimming at V came to 5 bases and at J to 5 bases, leaving 15 bases not matched to a gene. This CDR3 has 17 amino acids. Looked up from germline, CDR1 is SGHAT and CDR2 is FQDESV (reference sequence). CDR3 nucleotides: TGTGCCAGCAGCCACCAGGACCCGACAGGGGGAAGGGAGACCCAGTACTTC. This codes for CASSHQDPTGGRETQYF.

This clone has more than one count but fewer than ten. This chain connects TRBV6-5 to TRBJ2-3; 11 positions agree with TRBD1. Germline CDR1 is MNHEY and CDR2 is SVGAGI. The CDR3 consists of 15 residues. V dropped 7 bases and J dropped 3; count of bases not matched to a gene: 6. The CDR3 is CASKPGQGVTDTQYF. The CDR3 nucleotides read TGTGCCAGCAAGCCGGGACAGGGGGTTACAGATACGCAGTATTTT.

This clone was seen just once. The chain recombines TRBV7-2 with TRBJ2-3, with TRBD2 as a possible D gene (5 bases). V dropped 5 bases and J dropped 2 bases, with 11 bases sitting between them. Germline values: CDR1 SGHTA, CDR2 FQGNSA. The CDR3 sequence is 14 residues long. In DNA form, the CDR3 reads TGTGCCAGCAGCCCAGGACTCCTCACAGATACGCAGTATTTT. This translates into CASSPGLLTDTQYF.

The rearrangement uses TRBV6-5 and TRBJ2-7, with 8 bases lining up with TRBD2. Unmatched junction bases numbered 4, after V lost 2 bases and J lost 4 bases. CDR1 is MNHEY, CDR2 SVGAGI, per germline. This CDR3 has 14 residues. CDR3 amino acids: CASSYGRGGYEQYF. DNA for the CDR3: TGTGCCAGCAGTTACGGGCGCGGGGGGTACGAGCAGTACTTC.

J is TRBJ1-1 and V is TRBV2; no clear D. This CDR3 region has 13 residues. In germline, CDR1 is SNHLY, CDR2 FYNNEI. Trimming stripped 7 bases from V and 0 bases from J, with 9 bases between. The CDR3 is CASNGVVNTEAFF. The DNA for the CDR3 is TGTGCCAGCAATGGAGTGGTGAACACTGAAGCTTTCTTT.

The chain is built from TRBV7-9 and TRBJ1-2; D not certain. CDR1 is SEHNR, CDR2 FQNEAQ, per germline (reference sequence). The length of the CDR3 is 12 residues. V was cut by 1 base and J by 5 bases, with 5 bases left in between. The DNA of the CDR3 is TGTGCCAGCAGCTTAGTAAATTATGGCTACACCTTC. Translation gives CASSLVNYGYTF.

V and J are TRBV28 and TRBJ1-5; D is ambiguous. The CDR3 has 15 amino acids. CDR1 and CDR2 (germline): MDHEN, SYDVKM. The ends were cut back, 5 bases at V and 0 bases at J, with 11 bases in the middle. CDR3 region: CASSLVMYSNQPQHF. The CDR3, as DNA: TGTGCCAGCAGTCTAGTCATGTATAGCAATCAGCCCCAGCATTTT.

This chain links TRBV6-4 with TRBJ2-3, with 7 bases fitting TRBD1. After removal of 0 bases from V and 6 bases from J, the junction contained 6 bases not matched to a gene. The CDR3 loop spans 15 amino acids. Germline V CDR1 and CDR2: MRHNA, SNTAGT. The CDR3 coding sequence is TGTGCCAGCAGTGACTCGATAGGCAGGGGGGATACGCAGTATTTT. It specifies CASSDSIGRGDTQYF.

The chain combines TRBV28 with TRBJ2-6; D is undetermined. Looked up from germline, CDR1 is MDHEN and CDR2 is SYDVKM. Trimming cost V 5 bases and J 2 bases, with 10 bases left between them. This CDR3 region has 15 residues. The CDR3 region has the DNA TGTGCCAGCAGTCCCGTCGGTACTGGGGCCAACGTCCTGACTTTC. It yields the protein CASSPVGTGANVLTF. The full variable domain, completed using reference TRBV28 and TRBJ2-6, is DVKVTQSSRYLVKRTGEKVFLECVQDMDHENMFWYRQDPGLGLRLIYFSYDVKMKEKGDIPEGYSVSREKKERFSLILESASTNQTSMYLCASSPVGTGANVLTFGAGSRLTVL.

This clone was seen once. The rearrangement joins TRBV6-6 to TRBJ2-7; D is possibly TRBD1 (6 bases). Trimming cost V 2 bases and J 5 bases, with 16 bases left between them. The CDR3 contains 15 residues. CDR1 and CDR2 (germline): MNHNY, SVGAGI (reference sequence). Here the CDR3 DNA reads TGTGCCAGCAGTTACGACCCGGACAGAGTCAACGAGCAGTACTTC. It yields the protein CASSYDPDRVNEQYF.

The V call is TRBV27, the J call TRBJ1-1; 7 bases fit TRBD1. After removal of 5 bases from V and 5 bases from J, the junction contained 11 bases not matched to a gene. The V gene's germline CDR1 is MNHEY and CDR2 SMNVEV (reference sequence). The CDR3 spans 15 residues. The CDR3 spells CASSNPGGYATEAFF. The CDR3 region has the DNA TGTGCCAGCAGTAACCCAGGGGGTTATGCGACTGAAGCTTTCTTT.

The V and J genes are TRBV7-6 and TRBJ1-5, with D possibly matching TRBD1 (5 bases). The germline V gene has CDR1 SGHVS and CDR2 FNYEAQ. V was shortened by 1 base and J by 0 bases, with 10 bases between the two germline ends. The CDR3 spans 16 residues. CDR3 DNA sequence: TGTGCCAGCAGCTTAGGTGGGGCGGATAGCAATCAGCCCCAGCATTTT. It translates to CASSLGGADSNQPQHF.

The chain recombines TRBV18 with TRBJ2-7; a possible D gene is TRBD2 (6 bases). V was pared by 5 bases and J by 2 bases, with 16 bases between. Germline CDR1 and CDR2: KGHSH and LQKENI. CDR3 length: 15 amino acids. The CDR3 sequence is CASSAASGDAYEQYF. CDR3 in DNA: TGTGCCAGCTCAGCCGCCTCGGGAGACGCCTACGAGCAGTACTTC.

The rearrangement links TRBV10-3 to TRBJ1-1, with D unclear. The CDR3 extends over 13 amino acids. With 6 bases removed from V and 1 base from J, the gap between germline ends came to 9 bases. Germline CDR1 ENHRY, CDR2 SYGVKD. The CDR3 DNA reads TGTGCCATCAGCCCGAGAGGGAACACTGAAGCTTTCTTT. Amino acid sequence: CAISPRGNTEAFF.

J is TRBJ1-6 and V is TRBV2, with D perhaps matching TRBD1 (6 bases). Between the trimmed V and J ends, which lost 4 bases and 10 bases, there was a span of 14 bases. Germline CDR1 is SNHLY and CDR2 is FYNNEI. The CDR3 has 14 amino acids. CDR3 sequence: CASSVMAGDSPLHF. The CDR3 nucleotides read TGTGCCAGCAGTGTAATGGCAGGGGACTCACCCCTCCACTTT.

This clone came up once. The chain combines TRBV5-4 with TRBJ2-3, with a tentative D call TRBD1 (5 bases). The V gene lost 3 bases and the J gene lost 4 bases, with 9 bases spanning the gap. CDR1 and CDR2 (germline): SGHNT, YYREEE (reference sequence). The CDR3 length is 13 residues. The CDR3 DNA is TGTGCCAGCAGCTCAGGGATCGCAGATACGCAGTATTTT. Its translation is CASSSGIADTQYF.

V usage is TRBV4-1 and J usage is TRBJ2-1; D is unclear. This CDR3 has 16 residues. The V end lost 1 base, the J end lost 0 bases, and 10 bases lay between the germline ends. Germline assignment: CDR1 MGHRA and CDR2 YSYEKL. CDR3 sequence: CASSQVLVSSYNEQFF. CDR3 nucleotides: TGCGCCAGCAGCCAAGTACTTGTGAGCTCCTACAATGAGCAGTTCTTC.

This clone was seen only once. This chain connects TRBV15 to TRBJ2-3, with TRBD2 matching over 10 bases. J was trimmed by 5 bases and V by 1 base; bases with no gene match: 9. The CDR3 consists of 17 residues. CDR1 LNHNV and CDR2 YYDKDF come from the germline V gene (reference sequence). In DNA, the CDR3 is TGTGCCACCAGCAGAGGAAGGGCTAGCGGGAGTGTAGATACGCAGTATTTT. This gives the protein CATSRGRASGSVDTQYF. Together with reference TRBV15 and TRBJ2-3, the CDR3 gives the full variable domain: DAMVIQNPRYQVTQFGKPVTLSCSQTLNHNVMYWYQQKSSQAPKLLFHYYDKDFNNEADTPDNFQSRRPNTSFCFLDIRSPGLGDTAMYLCATSRGRASGSVDTQYFGPGTRLTVL.

The chain employs TRBV6-5 and TRBJ2-7, with D unresolved. The V end lost 0 bases, the J end lost 4 bases, and 7 bases lay between the germline ends. The CDR3 is 13 residues long. Germline CDR1 and CDR2: MNHEY and SVGAGI. CDR3 coding DNA: TGTGCCAGCAGTTACTCGGAGATGTACGAGCAGTACTTC. Its protein is CASSYSEMYEQYF.

The chain carries TRBV4-1 and TRBJ2-7, with 9 bases identical to TRBD1. Germline values: CDR1 MGHRA, CDR2 YSYEKL. Germline trimming cut 0 bases from V and 4 bases from J; bases unmatched to any gene: 4. The CDR3 sequence is 15 residues long. DNA of the CDR3: TGCGCCAGCAGCCAAGATGGAGGACAGGGGTACGAGCAGTACTTC. Protein sequence: CASSQDGGQGYEQYF.

The rearrangement links TRBV5-1 to TRBJ1-1; D might be TRBD1 (5 bases). The CDR3 extends over 13 amino acids. The germline V gene has CDR1 SGHRS and CDR2 YFSETQ. V lost 5 bases to trimming and J lost 5 bases, with 13 bases between them. In DNA, the CDR3 is TGCGCCAGCAGTCAAGCCAGGGATACTGAAGCTTTCTTT. Translated, it gives CASSQARDTEAFF.

This chain uses TRBV9 with TRBJ1-5, with D tentatively TRBD1 (5 bases). V was cut by 7 bases and J by 4 bases, with 15 bases left in between. The CDR3 runs 14 residues. Germline V gives CDR1 SGDLS, CDR2 YYNGEE. The CDR3 loop reads CASSSDSSNQPQHF. In nucleotides, the CDR3 is TGTGCCAGCTCCTCCGACAGCTCGAATCAGCCCCAGCATTTT.

The rearrangement joins TRBV4-1 to TRBJ2-7, with TRBD1 identical over 7 bases. Trimming removed 4 bases from V and 1 base from J; junction bases left unmatched: 10. This CDR3 spans 16 amino acids. The germline V gene encodes CDR1 MGHRA and CDR2 YSYEKL. The CDR3 DNA sequence: TGCGCCAGCAGCCCTGCACAGGGGTCCTCTTCCTACGAGCAGTACTTC. Translated, it gives CASSPAQGSSSYEQYF.